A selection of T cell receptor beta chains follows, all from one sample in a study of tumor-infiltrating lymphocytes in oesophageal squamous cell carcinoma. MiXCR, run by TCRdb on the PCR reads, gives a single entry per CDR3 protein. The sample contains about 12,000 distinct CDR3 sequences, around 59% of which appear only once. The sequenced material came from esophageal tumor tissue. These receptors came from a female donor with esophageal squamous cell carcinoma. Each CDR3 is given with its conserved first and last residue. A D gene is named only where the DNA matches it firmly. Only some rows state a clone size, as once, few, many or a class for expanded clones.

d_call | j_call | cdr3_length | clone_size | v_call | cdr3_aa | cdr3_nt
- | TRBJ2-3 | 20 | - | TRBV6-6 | CASKLYARATGDWSTDTQYF | TGTGCCAGCAAGCTCTATGCCCGAGCCACAGGGGACTGGAGCACAGATACGCAGTATTTT
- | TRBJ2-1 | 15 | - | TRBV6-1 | CASSELASSYNEQFF | TGTGCCAGCAGTGAACTAGCGAGCTCCTACAATGAGCAGTTCTTC
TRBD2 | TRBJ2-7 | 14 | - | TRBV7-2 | CASRDKTSGYEQYF | TGTGCCAGCAGAGATAAGACTAGCGGCTACGAGCAGTACTTC
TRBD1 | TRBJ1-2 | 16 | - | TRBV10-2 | CASSTATGQGAYGYTF | TGCGCCAGCAGTACTGCCACCGGACAGGGGGCATATGGCTACACCTTC
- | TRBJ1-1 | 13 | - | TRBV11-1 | CASSTTANTEAFF | TGTGCCAGCAGCACGACAGCAAACACTGAAGCTTTCTTT
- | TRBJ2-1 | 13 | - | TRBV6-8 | CASNPSSYNEQFF | TGTGCCAGCAACCCGAGCTCCTACAATGAGCAGTTCTTC
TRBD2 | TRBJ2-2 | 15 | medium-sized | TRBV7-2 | CASSSTSGAAGELFF | TGTGCCAGCAGCTCGACTAGCGGGGCTGCCGGGGAGCTGTTTTTT
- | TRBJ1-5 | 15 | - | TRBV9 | CASSPEGGGNQPQHF | TGTGCCAGCAGCCCAGAAGGTGGGGGCAATCAGCCCCAGCATTTT
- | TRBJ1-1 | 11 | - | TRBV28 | CASSVNTEAFF | TGTGCCAGCAGTGTGAACACTGAAGCTTTCTTT
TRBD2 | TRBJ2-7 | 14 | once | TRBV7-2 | CASSFGLAGVEQYF | TGTGCCAGCAGCTTTGGACTAGCGGGGGTAGAGCAGTACTTC
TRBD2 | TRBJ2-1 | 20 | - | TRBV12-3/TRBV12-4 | CASSPLLSSGRARTYNEQFF | TGTGCCAGCAGTCCCCTCCTCTCAAGCGGGAGGGCCAGAACCTACAATGAGCAGTTCTTC
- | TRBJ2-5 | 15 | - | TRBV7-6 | CASSEKGRTGETQYF | TGTGCCAGCAGCGAAAAGGGGCGGACGGGAGAGACCCAGTACTTC
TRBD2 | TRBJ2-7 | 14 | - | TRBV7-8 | CASSPGTSGYEQYF | TGTGCCAGCAGCCCAGGGACTAGCGGGTACGAGCAGTACTTC
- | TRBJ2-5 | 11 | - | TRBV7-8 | CASSGYETQYF | TGTGCCAGCAGCGGGTATGAGACCCAGTACTTC
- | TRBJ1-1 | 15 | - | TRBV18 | CASSPSTVVNTEAFF | TGTGCCAGCTCACCTTCGACAGTTGTGAACACTGAAGCTTTCTTT
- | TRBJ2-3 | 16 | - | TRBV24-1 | CATSDYGAGSTDTQYF | TGTGCCACCAGTGATTACGGGGCGGGAAGCACAGATACGCAGTATTTT
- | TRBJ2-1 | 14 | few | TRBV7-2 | CASSLGLSYNEQFF | TGTGCCAGCAGCTTAGGGCTGTCCTACAATGAGCAGTTCTTC
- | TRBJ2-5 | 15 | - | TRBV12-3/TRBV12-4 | CASSLLGATQETQYF | TGTGCCAGCAGTTTATTGGGGGCCACTCAAGAGACCCAGTACTTC
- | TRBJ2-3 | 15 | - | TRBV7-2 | CASSLRSGRTDTQYF | TGTGCCAGCAGCTTACGGAGCGGGCGCACAGATACGCAGTATTTT
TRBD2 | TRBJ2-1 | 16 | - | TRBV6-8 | CASSSAGLAANNEQFF | TGTGCCAGCAGTTCCGCGGGACTAGCGGCTAACAATGAGCAGTTCTTC
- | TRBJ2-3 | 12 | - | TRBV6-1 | CASSYLGGSQYF | TGTGCCAGCAGTTATTTAGGCGGATCGCAGTATTTT
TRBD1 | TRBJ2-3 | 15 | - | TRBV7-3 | CASSLTGQGTDTQYF | TGTGCCAGCAGCTTGACGGGACAGGGAACAGATACGCAGTATTTT
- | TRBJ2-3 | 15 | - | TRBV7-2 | CASSLGVAVTDTQYF | TGTGCCAGCAGCTTAGGGGTAGCGGTCACAGATACGCAGTATTTT
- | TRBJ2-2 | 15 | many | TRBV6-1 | CASSSSSGNTGELFF | TGTGCCAGCAGTTCGAGTAGCGGAAACACCGGGGAGCTGTTTTTT
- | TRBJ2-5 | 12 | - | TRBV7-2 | CASSPLRGTQYF | TGTGCCAGCAGCCCCTTGCGAGGGACCCAGTACTTC
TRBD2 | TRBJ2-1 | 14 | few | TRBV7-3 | CASSLGTSYNEQFF | TGTGCCAGCAGCTTAGGGACTAGCTACAATGAGCAGTTCTTC
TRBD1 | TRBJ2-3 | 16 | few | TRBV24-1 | CATSDPGQGSADTQYF | TGTGCCACCAGTGATCCGGGACAGGGGTCCGCAGATACGCAGTATTTT
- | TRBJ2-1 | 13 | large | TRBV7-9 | CASSLYSDNEQFF | TGTGCCAGCAGCTTATACTCTGACAATGAGCAGTTCTTC
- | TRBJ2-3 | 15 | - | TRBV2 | CASSGAERSTDTQYF | TGTGCCAGCAGTGGAGCGGAGAGGAGCACAGATACGCAGTATTTT
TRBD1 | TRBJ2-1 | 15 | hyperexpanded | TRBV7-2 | CASSLRTGKHNEQFF | TGTGCCAGCAGCTTAAGGACAGGGAAGCACAATGAGCAGTTCTTC
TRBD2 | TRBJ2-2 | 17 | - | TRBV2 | CASSGGQAGAYTGELFF | TGTGCCAGCAGTGGGGGTCAAGCGGGGGCATACACCGGGGAGCTGTTTTTT
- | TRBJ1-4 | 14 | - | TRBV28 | CASSFRTLNEKLFF | TGTGCCAGCAGTTTTCGGACACTTAATGAAAAACTGTTTTTT
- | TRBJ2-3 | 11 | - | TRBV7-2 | CASRITDTQYF | TGTGCCAGCAGGATTACAGATACGCAGTATTTT
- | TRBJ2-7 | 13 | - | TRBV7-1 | CASSSTEGYEQYF | TGTGCCAGCAGCTCAACGGAGGGCTACGAGCAGTACTTC
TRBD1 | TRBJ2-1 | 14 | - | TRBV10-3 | CAISGQGIYNEQFF | TGTGCCATCAGCGGACAGGGAATCTACAATGAGCAGTTCTTC
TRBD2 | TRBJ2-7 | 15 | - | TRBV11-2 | CASTEGLTNLYEQYF | TGTGCCAGCACCGAGGGACTAACAAACCTCTACGAGCAGTACTTC
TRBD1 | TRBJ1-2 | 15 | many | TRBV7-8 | CASSSRTGANYGYTF | TGTGCCAGCAGCAGCAGGACAGGGGCAAACTATGGCTACACCTTC
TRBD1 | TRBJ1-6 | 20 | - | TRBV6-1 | CASSEAGQGARSSYNSPLHF | TGTGCCAGCAGTGAAGCGGGACAGGGGGCCCGGAGCTCCTATAATTCACCCCTCCACTTC
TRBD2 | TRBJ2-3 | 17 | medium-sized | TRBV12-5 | CASGLVLAGGRTDTQYF | TGTGCTAGTGGTTTGGTTCTAGCGGGGGGCCGCACAGATACGCAGTATTTT
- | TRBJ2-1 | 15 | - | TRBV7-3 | CASSLLGGTYNEQFF | TGTGCCAGCAGCTTGTTGGGTGGGACTTACAATGAGCAGTTCTTC
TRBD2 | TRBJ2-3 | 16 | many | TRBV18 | CASSPTASGITDTQYF | TGTGCCAGCTCACCAACGGCTAGCGGGATCACAGATACGCAGTATTTT
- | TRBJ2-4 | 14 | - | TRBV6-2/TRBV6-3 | CASSQGLQLNIQYF | TGTGCCAGCAGTCAGGGACTGCAGTTAAACATTCAGTACTTC
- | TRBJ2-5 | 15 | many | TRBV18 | CASSPRQINQETQYF | TGTGCCAGCTCACCCCGACAGATTAACCAAGAGACCCAGTACTTC
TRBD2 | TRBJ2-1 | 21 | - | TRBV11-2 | CASSLDSETSGRVPVLHEQFF | TGTGCCAGCAGCTTAGATTCAGAGACTAGCGGGAGGGTTCCTGTGCTCCATGAGCAGTTCTTC
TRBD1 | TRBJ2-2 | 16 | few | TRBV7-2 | CASSLGGQGSGGELFF | TGTGCCAGCAGCTTAGGAGGACAGGGTTCGGGCGGGGAGCTGTTTTTT
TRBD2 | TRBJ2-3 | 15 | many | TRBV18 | CASSPLAGGTDTQYF | TGTGCCAGCTCACCTCTGGCGGGGGGCACAGATACGCAGTATTTT
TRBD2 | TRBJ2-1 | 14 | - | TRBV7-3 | CASSAPGRDNEQFF | TGTGCCAGCAGCGCACCCGGGAGGGACAATGAGCAGTTCTTC
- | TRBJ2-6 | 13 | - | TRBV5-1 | CASSDVGANVLTF | TGCGCCAGCAGCGACGTAGGGGCCAACGTCCTGACTTTC
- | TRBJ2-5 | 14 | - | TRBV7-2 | CASSRGHPQETQYF | TGTGCCAGCAGCAGGGGACACCCCCAAGAGACCCAGTACTTC
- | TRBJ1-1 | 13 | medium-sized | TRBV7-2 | CASSLGGRAEAFF | TGTGCCAGCAGCTTAGGGGGCAGGGCTGAAGCTTTCTTT
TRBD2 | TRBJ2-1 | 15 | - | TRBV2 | CASSDQAGGYNEQFF | TGTGCCAGCAGTGATCAGGCGGGGGGCTACAATGAGCAGTTCTTC
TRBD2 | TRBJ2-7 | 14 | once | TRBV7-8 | CASTQTSGSYEQYF | TGTGCCAGCACCCAGACTAGCGGTAGCTACGAGCAGTACTTC
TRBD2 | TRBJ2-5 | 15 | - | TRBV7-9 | CASSSMTSDQETQYF | TGTGCCAGCAGCTCTATGACTAGCGACCAAGAGACCCAGTACTTC
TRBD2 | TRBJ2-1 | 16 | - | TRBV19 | CASNPAGLAGANEQFF | TGTGCCAGTAATCCCGCGGGACTAGCGGGAGCCAATGAGCAGTTCTTC
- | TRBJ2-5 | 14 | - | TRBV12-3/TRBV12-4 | CASSLGGTQETQYF | TGTGCCAGCAGTTTAGGTGGGACCCAAGAGACCCAGTACTTC
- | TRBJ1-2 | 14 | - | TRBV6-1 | CASTRDGGFNGYTF | TGTGCCAGCACCCGGGACGGGGGGTTCAATGGCTACACCTTC